The clone carrying this T cell receptor (beta chain) was seen ten or more times. No antigen is known for it. These data originate in a study of CD8 T cells in ankylosing spondylitis. V lost 6 bases, J lost 1 base, and 10 bases lay in between. Per the germline V gene, CDR1 is ENHRY and CDR2 is SYGVKD. This CDR3 is built from 13 residues. 5'-RACE, quantitative and with molecular barcodes, yielded the TCR beta libraries. Each CDR3 protein gets one entry after TCRdb re-called the 5' RACE reads with MiXCR. The table lists a few hundred thousand distinct CDR3 sequences, 11% of them singletons. General observations from the study: In reactive arthritis synovial fluid and blood, some motif variants had been reported before. Disease-linked clones had a CD8+ phenotype and relatively low frequency in peripheral blood. Seemingly characteristic of ankylosing spondylitis blood was a TCR beta motif consisting of eight highly homologous variants.

Sequences were obtained from blood, either unsorted or a sorted T cell fraction (not recorded which). The receptor was derived from a female donor with ankylosing spondylitis or in good health (not recorded which). The rearrangement links TRBV10-3 to TRBJ2-7; D uncertain. This CDR3 reads CAISPGTSYEQYF. CDR3 DNA: TGTGCCATCAGCCCGGGTACTTCCTACGAGCAGTACTTC.